The clone carrying this T cell receptor (beta chain) was recorded a few times. Its antigen is unknown. Using quantitative 5'-RACE with molecular barcodes, the authors made TCR beta libraries. TCRdb re-analysed the 5' RACE reads in MiXCR, keeping a single row per CDR3 protein. The sample lists about 540,000 distinct CDR3 sequences; about 13% were seen once. The data stem from a study of CD8 T cells in ankylosing spondylitis. Study outcomes and limitations: Blood of patients with ankylosing spondylitis appeared to be characterized by a TCR beta motif of about 8 highly homologous variants. Disease-associated clones were reportedly significantly overrepresented in matched ankylosing spondylitis synovial fluid. Those disease-linked clones were CD8+; they were also relatively rare in peripheral blood.

V lost 4 bases and J lost 6; bases outside the gene matches: 10. This CDR3 is built from 15 residues. Germline V gene lookup returns CDR1 SGDLS and CDR2 YYNGEE. This TCR was sampled from a male donor with ankylosing spondylitis. This chain uses TRBV9 with TRBJ2-1; TRBD2 agrees at 7 bases. The sample comprised blood, either unsorted or a sorted T cell fraction (not recorded which). In nucleotides, the CDR3 is TGTGCCAGCAGCTTCCTAGCGGACGGGGGCAATGAGCAGTTCTTC. Amino acid sequence: CASSFLADGGNEQFF.